The 10 T cell receptor beta chains reported below all come from one sample, sequenced in a study of response to subunit inactivated influenza vaccine. TCRdb redid the calling of the RT-PCR reads with MiXCR, one entry per CDR3 protein. The sample includes 860,000 or so distinct CDR3 sequences, around 20% of them seen just once. The material sequenced was PBMCs from blood, taken around 5 days after vaccination. All receptors derive from a man in his fifties or sixties who received an inactivated influenza vaccine.

This clonotype was counted a few times. The V gene is TRBV7-9, the J gene TRBJ2-2; the D gene is possibly TRBD1 (6 bases). Germline CDR1 SEHNR, CDR2 FQNEAQ (reference sequence). The CDR3 totals 14 residues. V was trimmed by 5 bases and J by 4 bases, leaving 11 bases between them. Written as DNA, the CDR3 is TGTGCCAGCAGCCAACAGGGAGTCACCGGGGAGCTGTTTTTT. It encodes CASSQQGVTGELFF.

For the CDR3, the DNA is TGTGCCAGCACCATAGGGACTAGCGACGTTAATGAGCAGTTCTTC. Protein product: CASTIGTSDVNEQFF. The J gene is TRBJ2-1, the V gene TRBV12-3 or TRBV12-4; 10 bases are shared with TRBD2. J was trimmed by 7 bases and V by 7 bases; bases with no gene match: 10. The CDR3 is 15 amino acids.

This clonotype was seen more than once but under ten times. The chain recombines TRBV3-1 with TRBJ1-2; D is undetermined. Germline assignment: CDR1 LGHDT and CDR2 YNNKEL (reference sequence). V gave up 1 base and J gave up 10 bases, with 7 bases separating them. This CDR3 comprises 11 residues. This CDR3 is CASSQVAVYTF. DNA of the CDR3: TGTGCCAGCAGCCAAGTGGCAGTCTACACCTTC.

A single count supports this clonotype. The genes are TRBV12-3 or TRBV12-4 and TRBJ2-7, with 12 bases matching TRBD2. Trimming removed 5 bases from V and 5 bases from J; junction bases left unmatched: 4. The CDR3 extends over 14 amino acids. For the CDR3, the DNA is TGTGCCAGCAGTCAGACTAGCGGGAGCCACGAGCAGTACTTC. This gives the protein CASSQTSGSHEQYF.

This clonotype was observed many times. CDR3 region: CASSSPSTGAKGTQYF. The DNA for the CDR3 is TGTGCCAGCAGTTCACCCTCGACAGGGGCGAAGGGTACGCAGTATTTT. The chain employs TRBV28 and TRBJ2-3, with 8 bases identical to TRBD1. V shed 4 bases, J shed 8 bases, and the junction held 14 bases outside the gene matches. Germline V gene data show CDR1 as MDHEN and CDR2 as SYDVKM. The CDR3 runs to 16 residues.

There are a few counts of this clonotype. The genes are TRBV5-6 and TRBJ2-1; TRBD1 or TRBD2 may be the D gene (5 bases each). Germline CDR1 reads SGHDT; CDR2 reads YYEEEE. The CDR3 is 14 amino acids. Trimming removed 1 base from V and 5 bases from J, with 10 bases in between. The CDR3 nucleotides read TGTGCCAGCAGCTTGACGGGGCCCCACAATGAGCAGTTCTTC. Translation gives CASSLTGPHNEQFF.

The V gene is TRBV7-2, the J gene TRBJ2-7; perhaps D is TRBD1 or TRBD2 (5 bases each). The CDR3 loop spans 16 amino acids. CDR1 is SGHTA, CDR2 FQGNSA, per germline. Trimming removed 2 bases from V and 6 bases from J, with 20 bases in between. CDR3: CASSLIMAGLAGEQYF. As DNA, the CDR3 is TGTGCCAGCAGCTTAATTATGGCAGGGCTGGCGGGCGAGCAGTACTTC.

The CDR3 region has the DNA TGTGCCAGCTCACCAACAGAAATCTACGAGCAGTACTTC. It codes for CASSPTEIYEQYF. This chain connects TRBV18 to TRBJ2-7; D is unresolved. CDR3 length equals 13 residues. Germline assignment: CDR1 KGHSH and CDR2 LQKENI. V lost 2 bases, J lost 3 bases, and 8 bases lay in between.

At least ten counts were recorded for this clonotype. The rearrangement joins TRBV12-3 or TRBV12-4 to TRBJ1-2, with D maybe TRBD1 (6 bases). V lost 1 base, J lost 6 bases, and 9 bases lay in between. The CDR3 has 13 amino acids. In DNA form, the CDR3 reads TGTGCCAGCAGTTTAGGGGGGGACAATGGCTACACCTTC. Amino acids: CASSLGGDNGYTF.

The V gene is TRBV29-1, the J gene TRBJ2-7; possibly TRBD2 for D (5 bases). The CDR3 consists of 12 residues. V was cut by 4 bases and J by 3 bases, with 10 bases left in between. Germline V CDR1 and CDR2: SQVTM, ANQGSEA. The CDR3: CSVAGRDYEQYF. CDR3 coding DNA: TGCAGCGTTGCGGGGAGAGACTACGAGCAGTACTTC.